These 21 T cell receptor beta chains share one sample of origin, sequenced in a study of regulatory T cells in long-lasting Graves disease. Arm-PCR of CDR3 regions and iRepertoire HTBI primers were the basis on which TCR beta libraries were built. TCRdb re-analysed the multiplex PCR reads in MiXCR, keeping a single row per CDR3 protein. The sample includes fewer than 500,000 distinct CDR3 sequences, 16% of them seen just once. Time point meaning: newly diagnosed GD, antithyroid drugs for less than 3 months. Preparation of the TCR library used RNA extracted from PBMCs. These data were also filed under a second study, of T cells in Graves' hyperthyroidism and ophthalmopathy.

Specimen: peripheral blood mononuclear cells (PBMCs), collected at new diagnosis, from a patient treated with antithyroid drugs. All receptors derive from a man aged 35-49 years with Graves disease.

This chain joins TRBV2 and TRBJ1-1, with D unresolved. Trimming took 3 bases from V and 1 from J, leaving 6 bases between them. Looked up from germline, CDR1 is SNHLY and CDR2 is FYNNEI. CDR3 length: 13 amino acids. CDR3 amino acids: CASSEVENTEAFF. CDR3 in DNA: TGTGCCAGCAGTGAGGTTGAGAACACTGAAGCTTTCTTT.

In this sample, this clonotype turned up many times. The chain couples TRBV2 to TRBJ2-7, with 8 bases aligning to TRBD1. Germline lookup yields CDR1 SNHLY and CDR2 FYNNEI. The CDR3 contains 15 residues. With 4 bases clipped from V and 1 base from J, the junction kept 6 bases outside the gene matches. The CDR3 is CASSGTGILSYEQYF. The CDR3 DNA reads TGTGCCAGCAGTGGGACAGGGATACTGTCCTACGAGCAGTACTTC.

In this sample, this clonotype turned up many times. The gene calls are TRBV28 and TRBJ2-1; tentatively, D is TRBD2 (6 bases). Germline loops: CDR1 MDHEN, CDR2 SYDVKM. V gave up 6 bases and J gave up 3 bases, with 18 bases separating them. The CDR3 is made up of 16 amino acids. The CDR3 nucleotides are TGTGCCAGCAGCACCCTCTCTAGCGAGGACTACAATGAGCAGTTCTTC. Translated: CASSTLSSEDYNEQFF.

This clonotype was seen repeatedly, ten times or more. The CDR3 loop is CSAGGASGYYEQYF. DNA of the CDR3: TGCAGTGCTGGGGGGGCTAGCGGTTACTACGAGCAGTACTTC. This chain connects TRBV20-1 to TRBJ2-7; D may be TRBD2 (7 bases). The CDR3 runs 14 residues. Trimming removed 5 bases at V and 3 bases at J, with 17 bases between. Germline V lookup: CDR1 DFQATT, CDR2 SNEGSKA (reference sequence).

This clonotype showed up many times. The rearrangement links TRBV5-6 to TRBJ2-3; D call uncertain. The V and J ends lost 2 bases and 0 bases respectively, with 7 bases between them. The CDR3 length is 14 residues. The germline V gene encodes CDR1 SGHDT and CDR2 YYEEEE. CDR3 residues: CASSFTPSTDTQYF. The CDR3 DNA reads TGTGCCAGCAGCTTCACCCCCAGCACAGATACGCAGTATTTT.

The J gene is TRBJ2-1, the V gene TRBV5-1; TRBD2 aligns across 7 bases. CDR3 size: 14 residues. The germline gives CDR1 SGHRS, CDR2 YFSETQ. The V and J ends lost 0 bases and 5 bases, in that order; junction bases with no gene match: 2. In DNA, the CDR3 is TGCGCCAGCAGCTTGGGGGCGGGAGACAATGAGCAGTTCTTC. Encoded protein: CASSLGAGDNEQFF.

This chain uses TRBV27 with TRBJ2-3; D gene uncertain. The CDR3 spans 17 residues. The germline V and J ends were trimmed by 5 bases and 3 bases, with 21 bases remaining between them. Germline V gene lookup returns CDR1 MNHEY and CDR2 SMNVEV (reference sequence). CDR3 protein: CASSDSKIGWVTDTQYF. Here the CDR3 DNA reads TGTGCCAGCAGTGATTCGAAGATAGGGTGGGTTACAGATACGCAGTATTTT.

This clonotype has just a few counts. V usage is TRBV11-2 and J usage is TRBJ1-2; D uncertain. Per the germline V gene, CDR1 is SGHAT and CDR2 is FQNNGV. The CDR3 is 15 amino acids. V shed 5 bases and J shed 7 bases, with 20 bases lying between them. The CDR3 region has the DNA TGTGCCAGCAGCCTAAACCGGTGGACCGGAGGTGGCTACACCTTC. Its protein product is CASSLNRWTGGGYTF. The full variable domain, with the rest looked up from reference TRBV11-2 and TRBJ1-2, is EAGVAQSPRYKIIEKRQSVAFWCNPISGHATLYWYQQILGQGPKLLIQFQNNGVVDDSQLPKDRFSAERLKGVDSTLKIQPAKLEDSAVYLCASSLNRWTGGGYTFGSGTRLTVV.

The sample holds many counts of this clonotype. The CDR3 DNA reads as TGTGCCAGCAGCCAAGAACTAACTAGCGGGAGAGGCAATGAGCAGTTCTTC. Residues: CASSQELTSGRGNEQFF. The chain employs TRBV4-2 and TRBJ2-1; the match to TRBD2 covers 11 bases. With 0 bases clipped from V and 6 bases from J, the junction kept 7 bases outside the gene matches. Germline CDR1 LGHNA, CDR2 YNFKEQ. CDR3 length equals 17 residues.

This clonotype has ten or more counts. The chain has TRBV30 and TRBJ2-2, with TRBD2 matching 14 bases. CDR3 length: 18 amino acids. V shed 0 bases and J 5 bases; nucleotides not matched to a gene: 8. Per the germline V gene, CDR1 is GTSNPN and CDR2 is SVGIG (reference sequence). CDR3 in DNA: TGTGCCTGGAGTGTAATGGGACTAGCGGGAGTAAGGACCGGGGAGCTGTTTTTT. Translation gives CAWSVMGLAGVRTGELFF. Filled out from reference TRBV30 and TRBJ2-2, the complete variable domain reads SQTIHQWPATLVQPVGSPLSLECTVEGTSNPNLYWYRQAAGRGLQLLFYSVGIGQISSEVPQNLSASRPQDRQFILSSKKLLLSDSGFYLCAWSVMGLAGVRTGELFFGEGSRLTVL.

This clonotype was recorded at least ten times. V and J are TRBV5-1 and TRBJ2-2; tentatively, D is TRBD1 (6 bases). CDR1 SGHRS and CDR2 YFSETQ come from the germline V gene. CDR3 size: 15 residues. V lost 2 bases, J lost 0 bases, and 8 bases lay in between. CDR3: CASSFGTTNTGELFF. CDR3 bases: TGCGCCAGCAGCTTCGGGACAACGAACACCGGGGAGCTGTTTTTT.

This clonotype was picked up many times. This sequence joins TRBV7-8 and TRBJ2-5, with D possibly being TRBD1 (5 bases). Trimming pared 5 bases from V and 5 bases from J, leaving 18 bases between. In germline, CDR1 is SGHVS, CDR2 FQNEAQ. The length of the CDR3 is 15 residues. This chain's CDR3 is CASSPRIRVEETQYF. The CDR3 DNA sequence: TGTGCCAGCAGCCCTCGGATCAGGGTGGAGGAGACCCAGTACTTC.

The table lists this clonotype with a few counts. V gene TRBV6-9 combines with J gene TRBJ2-5; a possible D gene is TRBD1 (5 bases). The length of the CDR3 is 15 residues. CDR1 MNHGY and CDR2 SVAAGI come from the germline V gene. V lost 4 bases and J 4 bases, leaving 16 bases between the germline ends. The CDR3 DNA reads as TGTGCCAGCAGTTCGTTCGTGGGTCAGGGAGAGACCCAGTACTTC. As protein: CASSSFVGQGETQYF.

There are a few counts of this clonotype. The chain couples TRBV12-3 or TRBV12-4 to TRBJ2-2; D may match TRBD1 or TRBD2 (5 bases each). Trimming removed 6 bases from V and 4 bases from J, with 9 bases in between. This CDR3 is built from 13 residues. The CDR3 DNA sequence: TGTGCCAGCAGGGGGACCTCCACCGGGGAGCTGTTTTTT. Amino acids: CASRGTSTGELFF.

This clonotype has ten or more counts. The V and J genes are TRBV28 and TRBJ1-2, with 7 bases fitting TRBD1. J lost 8 bases, V lost 2 bases, and 5 bases had no gene match. Looked up from germline, CDR1 is MDHEN and CDR2 is SYDVKM. The CDR3 consists of 13 residues. The CDR3 DNA sequence: TGTGCCAGCAGTTTAAACGACAGGGTCGGCTACACCTTC. Encoded protein: CASSLNDRVGYTF.

This chain connects TRBV7-9 to TRBJ1-4; D remains unclear. V was clipped by 2 bases and J by 14 bases, with 18 bases between them. The CDR3 is made up of 14 amino acids. CDR1 is SEHNR, CDR2 FQNEAQ, per germline (reference sequence). The CDR3 here is CASSLRGYEGILFF. CDR3 sequence (DNA): TGTGCCAGCAGCTTACGTGGATATGAAGGGATCCTGTTTTTT. Combining the CDR3 with reference TRBV7-9 and TRBJ1-4 gives the whole variable domain DTGVSQNPRHKITKRGQNVTFRCDPISEHNRLYWYRQTLGQGPEFLTYFQNEAQLEKSRLLSDRFSAERPKGSFSTLEIQRTEQGDSAMYLCASSLRGYEGILFFGSGTQLSVL.

This clonotype showed up many times. The chain links TRBV6-5 to TRBJ2-1; 12 positions match TRBD1. CDR1 is MNHEY and CDR2 is SVGAGI in the germline V gene. This CDR3 region has 17 residues. Unmatched junction bases numbered 10, after V lost 2 bases and J lost 8 bases. The CDR3 protein is CASSYRTGTGGVDEQFF. Written as DNA, the CDR3 is TGTGCCAGCAGTTACCGAACCGGGACAGGGGGCGTAGATGAGCAGTTCTTC.

This clonotype showed up just once. The junction differs from germline at one of its ends, possibly a read error. The V call is TRBV28, the J call TRBJ1-1, with 8 bases fitting TRBD1. This CDR3 spans 15 amino acids. Germline lookup yields CDR1 MDHEN and CDR2 SYDVKM. CDR3 DNA: TGTGCCGGCAGTTTATGGGGTACAGGGGGCACTGAAGCTTTCTTT. This sequence encodes CAGSLWGTGGTEAFF.

The DNA of the CDR3 is TGTGCCAGCAGCTTGCTGGACAGGGAAGAGACCCAGTACTTC. Its protein product is CASSLLDREETQYF. J is TRBJ2-5 and V is TRBV5-6, with 8 bases matching TRBD1. The CDR3 spans 14 residues. Germline trimming cut 1 base from V and 3 bases from J; bases unmatched to any gene: 2. Germline V gives CDR1 SGHDT, CDR2 YYEEEE.

Turning to this clonotype: A junction end diverges from the germline sequence, so it may reflect a read error. The chain combines TRBV7-2 with TRBJ1-2; possibly TRBD1 for D (5 bases). Germline values: CDR1 SGHTA, CDR2 FQGNSA. The CDR3 extends over 15 amino acids. The CDR3 is CASSPRGGLGYGYAF. The CDR3 bases are TGTGCCAGCAGCCCGCGCGGGGGGTTGGGCTATGGCTACGCCTTC.

This clonotype appeared many times. This chain links TRBV5-1 with TRBJ2-3; TRBD1 is a possible D gene (6 bases). V lost 7 bases, J lost 2 bases, and 11 bases lay in between. Germline V lookup: CDR1 SGHRS, CDR2 YFSETQ. The CDR3 extends over 13 amino acids. CDR3 DNA sequence: TGCGCCAGCTGGGGGCGTAACACAGATACGCAGTATTTT. Amino acids: CASWGRNTDTQYF.